The 3 T cell receptor beta chains below come from one sample, sequenced in a study of T and B cells in COVID-19 patients. BIOMED2 TRB-A/B primer pools were used in multiplex TRB PCR. From the multiplex PCR reads, TCRdb called clonotypes with MiXCR, one entry per CDR3 protein. The table includes around 21,000 distinct CDR3 sequences, approximately 30% detected once. Blood genomic DNA input for TRB amplification was about 240-500 ng. The sample taken for sequencing was blood. Receptors originate from a human donor who had recovered from COVID-19.

This clonotype has a handful of counts. The V call is TRBV7-2, the J call TRBJ2-3, with D possibly matching TRBD2 (6 bases). This CDR3 has 16 amino acids. V was cut by 2 bases and J by 2 bases, with 14 bases left in between. Germline V gene data show CDR1 as SGHTA and CDR2 as FQGNSA. The CDR3 nucleotides are TGTGCCAGCAGCTTAATTACTAGCAGCTACACAGATACGCAGTATTTT. Its protein is CASSLITSSYTDTQYF.

This clonotype was observed a handful of times. The rearrangement joins TRBV12-3 or TRBV12-4 to TRBJ2-5; unclear D gene. CDR3 length: 13 amino acids. V gave up 3 bases and J gave up 5 bases, with 10 bases separating them. The CDR3 nucleotides are TGTGCCAGCAGTTTCGGGCGGCGGGAGACCCAGTACTTC. This translates into CASSFGRRETQYF.

This clonotype was seen more than once but under ten times. V gene TRBV6-5 combines with J gene TRBJ1-5, with unresolved D. This CDR3 is 13 amino acids long. CDR1 and CDR2 from the germline V gene are MNHEY and SVGAGI. V lost 6 bases and J lost 0, with 6 bases in between. CDR3 in amino acids: CASSQVSNQPQHF. The CDR3 nucleotides are TGTGCCAGCAGCCAAGTTAGCAATCAGCCCCAGCATTTT.